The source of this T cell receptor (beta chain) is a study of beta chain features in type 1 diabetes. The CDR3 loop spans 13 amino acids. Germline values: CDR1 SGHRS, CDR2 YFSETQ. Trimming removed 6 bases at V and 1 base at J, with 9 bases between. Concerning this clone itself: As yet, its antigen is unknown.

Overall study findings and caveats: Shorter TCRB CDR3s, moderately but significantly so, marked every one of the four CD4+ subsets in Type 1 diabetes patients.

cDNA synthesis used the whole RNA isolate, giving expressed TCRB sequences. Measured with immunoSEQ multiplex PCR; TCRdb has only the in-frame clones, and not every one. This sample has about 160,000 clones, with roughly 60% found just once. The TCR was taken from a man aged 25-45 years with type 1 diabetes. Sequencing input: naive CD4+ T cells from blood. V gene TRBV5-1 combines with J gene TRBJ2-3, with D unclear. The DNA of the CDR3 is TGCGCCAGCAAGGCGTCAGGCACAGATACGCAGTATTTT. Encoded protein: CASKASGTDTQYF.